Presented here are 20 T cell receptor beta chains from one specimen sequenced in a study of lung T cells in sarcoidosis with Löfgren's syndrome. TCRdb re-called the reads with MiXCR, one entry per CDR3 protein. The sample records 55,000 to 80,000 distinct CDR3 sequences, 21% being singletons. The material sequenced was CD4+ T cells from PBMCs. The receptor set was obtained from a human donor with sarcoidosis (Löfgren's syndrome or another form), or a control subject (not recorded which).

This clonotype was seen repeatedly, ten times or more. V and J are TRBV5-1 and TRBJ1-2; the D gene is possibly TRBD1 (5 bases). Germline-derived CDR1 and CDR2 are SGHRS and YFSETQ. V was cut by 0 bases and J by 6 bases, with 12 bases left in between. This CDR3 has 14 amino acids. DNA of the CDR3: TGCGCCAGCAGCTTGGACGGGACCATGGATGGCTACACCTTC. This codes for CASSLDGTMDGYTF.

This clonotype occurred many times. In DNA, the CDR3 is TGTGCCACCAGCACAACGGGTTCTGGAGGAAATGAGCAGTTCTTC. This encodes CATSTTGSGGNEQFF. V and J are TRBV15 and TRBJ2-1; D is perhaps TRBD2 (5 bases). Trimming shortened V by 4 bases and J by 7 bases, and 17 bases separated the two germline ends. Germline V gene lookup returns CDR1 LNHNV and CDR2 YYDKDF (reference sequence). The CDR3 extends over 15 amino acids.

This clonotype was counted between two and nine times. V gene TRBV24-1 combines with J gene TRBJ2-1, with unresolved D. Germline V gene data show CDR1 as KGHDR and CDR2 as SFDVKD. This CDR3 spans 13 amino acids. V lost 4 bases to trimming and J lost 6 bases, with 9 bases between them. CDR3 sequence (DNA): TGTGCCACCAGTGACTCCGGTGGCAATGAGCAGTTCTTC. Translation gives CATSDSGGNEQFF.

This clonotype was found many times. The V gene is TRBV6-1, the J gene TRBJ2-1, with 11 bases aligning to TRBD2. The length of the CDR3 is 15 residues. Germline trimming cut 7 bases from V and 2 bases from J; bases unmatched to any gene: 4. Germline loops: CDR1 MNHNS, CDR2 SASEGT. The CDR3 DNA is TGTGCCAGCACCCATAGCGGGGGGGCCTACAATGAGCAGTTCTTC. Protein sequence: CASTHSGGAYNEQFF.

Note on this clonotype: Given a much more abundant clone one base away, this may be a read error. The chain's CDR3 is CAICQTLVGELFF. The CDR3, as DNA: TGTGCCATCTGCCAGACTCTAGTCGGGGAGCTGTTTTTT. The chain has TRBV6-1 and TRBJ2-2; D gene unclear. V shed 10 bases and J shed 7 bases, with 16 bases lying between them. CDR3 length: 13 amino acids. CDR1 and CDR2 from the germline V gene are MNHNS and SASEGT.

V is TRBV11-2 and J is TRBJ2-3; unclear D gene. The V end was cut by 1 base, the J end by 0 bases, with 23 bases between. This CDR3 has 20 amino acids. Germline V gene lookup returns CDR1 SGHAT and CDR2 FQNNGV. CDR3: CASSLVPLLSGRTSTDTQYF. CDR3 nucleotide sequence: TGTGCCAGCAGCTTAGTCCCCCTTTTGAGTGGTAGAACTAGCACAGATACGCAGTATTTT.

This clonotype was observed at least ten times. The chain couples TRBV28 to TRBJ2-1; the D is unclear. Looked up from germline, CDR1 is MDHEN and CDR2 is SYDVKM. Trimming took off 7 bases at V and 6 bases at J, with 13 bases between the two ends. The CDR3 is 13 residues long. DNA for the CDR3: TGTGCCAGCACAATTGTAGGTCTCAATGAGCAGTTCTTC. Residues: CASTIVGLNEQFF.

This clonotype was observed at least ten times. The chain uses TRBV6-6 and TRBJ2-1; D not resolved. CDR1 is MNHNY and CDR2 is SVGAGI in the germline V gene (reference sequence). This CDR3 contains 11 residues. The ends were cut back, 2 bases at V and 10 bases at J, with 6 bases in the middle. DNA for the CDR3: TGTGCCAGCAGTTACCTCAGGGAGCAGTTCTTC. This gives the protein CASSYLREQFF.

This clonotype was seen a few times. This chain uses TRBV19 with TRBJ2-1; no clear D. Between the trimmed V and J ends, which lost 3 bases and 3 bases, there was a span of 9 bases. CDR1 LNHDA and CDR2 SQIVND come from the germline V gene (reference sequence). The CDR3 sequence is 14 residues long. CDR3 region: CASSIEGRYNEQFF. The CDR3 region has the DNA TGTGCCAGTAGTATCGAAGGACGCTACAATGAGCAGTTCTTC.

This clonotype appeared many times. The CDR3 sequence: CASNSRAAEQFF. CDR3 nucleotide sequence: TGTGCCAGCAACAGTAGGGCGGCTGAGCAGTTCTTC. The rearrangement joins TRBV2 to TRBJ2-1; D is unclear. The CDR3 has 12 amino acids. The V gene lost 7 bases and the J gene lost 9 bases, with 13 bases spanning the gap. Germline CDR1 reads SNHLY; CDR2 reads FYNNEI.

This clonotype was found a few times. This chain connects TRBV29-1 to TRBJ1-2, with 7 bases lining up with TRBD1. Germline loops: CDR1 SQVTM, CDR2 ANQGSEA. This CDR3 has 15 amino acids. After removal of 4 bases from V and 7 bases from J, the junction contained 15 bases not matched to a gene. Written as DNA, the CDR3 is TGCAGCGTTGTGAGGCTGACAGGGTTGTTAGGTGGCTACACCTTC. It translates to CSVVRLTGLLGGYTF.

Remarks on this clonotype: This may come from a read error, since a much larger clone is one base off. The gene calls are TRBV20-1 and TRBJ2-7; the D gene is possibly TRBD2 (6 bases). This CDR3 region has 13 residues. In germline, CDR1 is DFQATT, CDR2 SNEGSKA (reference sequence). V lost 5 bases to trimming and J lost 6 bases, with 17 bases between them. CDR3 region: CSAPLVGGCEQYF. CDR3 nucleotide sequence: TGCAGTGCTCCTCTAGTAGGAGGGTGCGAGCAGTACTTC.

This clonotype has just a few counts. This rearrangement joins TRBV28 to TRBJ1-4, with no clear D. The CDR3 covers 15 residues. Germline CDR1 reads MDHEN; CDR2 reads SYDVKM. V shed 6 bases and J shed 8 bases, with 19 bases lying between them. CDR3 nucleotide sequence: TGTGCCAGCAGCCTTACGACTGCAGTGGGAGAAAAACTGTTTTTT. Amino acid sequence: CASSLTTAVGEKLFF.

In this sample, this clonotype turned up a few times. The V call is TRBV7-2, the J call TRBJ1-2, with 7 nucleotides matching TRBD1. Germline values: CDR1 SGHTA, CDR2 FQGNSA. The CDR3 totals 18 residues. V dropped 3 bases and J dropped 2; count of bases not matched to a gene: 15. This CDR3 reads CASSLGQPTVGKNYGYTF. The CDR3 DNA is TGTGCCAGCAGCTTGGGACAGCCCACTGTGGGGAAAAACTATGGCTACACCTTC.

This clonotype was counted many times. The chain is built from TRBV20-1 and TRBJ2-5, with D tentatively TRBD2 (7 bases). The CDR3 spans 13 residues. Germline V gene lookup returns CDR1 DFQATT and CDR2 SNEGSKA (reference sequence). Trimming took off 2 bases at V and 5 bases at J, with 12 bases between the two ends. The CDR3 coding sequence is TGCAGTGCTAGAAAAGGGGGGGGGGAGACCCAGTACTTC. Its protein product is CSARKGGGETQYF.

This clonotype has a handful of counts. This chain uses TRBV12-3 or TRBV12-4 with TRBJ1-1, with D unclear. The V gene lost 2 bases and the J gene lost 1 base, with 8 bases spanning the gap. The CDR3 consists of 14 residues. This CDR3 reads CASSLRQTNTEAFF. In nucleotides, the CDR3 is TGTGCCAGCAGTTTAAGACAAACGAACACTGAAGCTTTCTTT.

In this sample, this clonotype turned up many times. The chain has TRBV27 and TRBJ1-5; D is unresolved. Germline V lookup: CDR1 MNHEY, CDR2 SMNVEV (reference sequence). Trimming pared 3 bases from V and 3 bases from J, leaving 12 bases between. The CDR3 sequence is 15 residues long. The CDR3 reads CASSLGIPNNQPQHF. CDR3 DNA sequence: TGTGCCAGCAGTTTGGGGATTCCCAACAATCAGCCCCAGCATTTT.

This clonotype was recorded at least ten times. The genes are TRBV6-6 and TRBJ2-2; a possible D gene is TRBD2 (5 bases). Trimming took 0 bases from V and 2 from J, leaving 10 bases between them. Germline values: CDR1 MNHNY, CDR2 SVGAGI (reference sequence). CDR3 length: 16 residues. The CDR3 bases are TGTGCCAGCAGTTACTCAAGGAGGTCCAACACCGGGGAGCTGTTTTTT. Amino acid sequence: CASSYSRRSNTGELFF.

The chain is built from TRBV18 and TRBJ2-1, with TRBD2 identical over 8 bases. The CDR3 is 13 amino acids. V lost 6 bases and J lost 9; bases outside the gene matches: 7. The germline CDR1 and CDR2 sequences are KGHSH and LQKENI. The CDR3 DNA is TGTGCCAGCTCCCCCGGACTAGCCGGTGAGCAGTTCTTC. It specifies CASSPGLAGEQFF.

J is TRBJ2-1 and V is TRBV7-6, with D unclear. V was trimmed by 1 base and J by 6 bases, leaving 10 bases between them. Germline-derived CDR1 and CDR2 are SGHVS and FNYEAQ. The CDR3 runs 14 residues. CDR3 sequence: CASSLVSGFNEQFF. CDR3 bases: TGTGCCAGCAGCTTAGTTAGTGGCTTCAATGAGCAGTTCTTC. The variable domain in full, with the rest retrieved from reference TRBV7-6 and TRBJ2-1, is GAGVSQSPRYKVTKRGQDVALRCDPISGHVSLYWYRQALGQGPEFLTYFNYEAQQDKSGLPNDRFSAERPEGSISTLTIQRTEQRDSAMYRCASSLVSGFNEQFFGPGTRLTVL.